The 25 T cell receptor beta chains in this list originate from one sample, sequenced in a study of radiotherapy plus CTLA-4 blockade in lung cancer (dated 2018 in TCRdb). Library prep was done by the immunoSEQ multiplex PCR assay. The table comes from immuneACCESS by way of TCRdb, which keeps in-frame sequences with V and J called. Part of the clones is missing from these tables; in studies checked, under half for an unresolved V gene and the rest for unknown reasons. This sample holds about 31,000 clones; around 73% were observed only once. 6.5% to 9.5% of the sample lies in the top ten. The sequenced sample was peripheral blood, obtained from a patient treated with radiotherapy plus ipilimumab. Receptor source: a human donor with non-small cell lung cancer who had stable disease on radiotherapy plus ipilimumab.

In this sample, this clone turned up a few times. The chain combines TRBV28 with TRBJ2-5; TRBD1 aligns across 10 bases. The trim removed 6 bases at V and 5 bases at J, leaving 9 bases unmatched. Germline-derived CDR1 and CDR2 are MDHEN and SYDVKM. This CDR3 has 15 amino acids. Here the CDR3 DNA reads TGTGCCAGCAGCCGCGGACAGGGGGAGGGGGAGACCCAGTACTTC. Its translation: CASSRGQGEGETQYF.

V usage is TRBV7-2 and J usage is TRBJ2-5; 12 bases align to TRBD2. The CDR3 extends over 16 amino acids. Trimming removed 0 bases from V and 1 base from J; junction bases left unmatched: 0. Germline loops: CDR1 SGHTA, CDR2 FQGNSA. Here the CDR3 reads CASSLATSGGQETQYF. CDR3 sequence (DNA): TGTGCCAGCAGCTTAGCGACTAGCGGGGGCCAAGAGACCCAGTACTTC.

This clone came up once. V gene TRBV7-6 combines with J gene TRBJ1-1; no firm D call. V dropped 0 bases and J dropped 7 bases, with 15 bases sitting between them. The CDR3 covers 15 residues. Germline-derived CDR1 and CDR2 are SGHVS and FNYEAQ. Here the CDR3 DNA reads TGTGCCAGCAGCTTAGCGGCTAACTTGGAGGGTGAAGCTTTCTTT. As protein: CASSLAANLEGEAFF.

The V gene is TRBV7-3, the J gene TRBJ1-1, with D tentatively TRBD1 (5 bases). Germline V CDR1 and CDR2: SGHTA, FQGTGA. There are 13 residues in the CDR3. V was clipped by 1 base and J by 6 bases, with 9 bases between them. The CDR3 here is CASSLKWDSEAFF. The CDR3 DNA is TGTGCCAGCAGCTTAAAGTGGGACTCTGAAGCTTTCTTT.

This chain joins TRBV2 and TRBJ1-1, with 8 bases matching TRBD1. Trimming took 7 bases from V and 4 from J; bases not matched to a gene: 8. The CDR3 spans 14 residues. From germline, CDR1 is SNHLY and CDR2 FYNNEI. CDR3 region: CASTEVTGVTEAFF. The CDR3 nucleotides read TGTGCCAGCACTGAGGTGACAGGGGTCACTGAAGCTTTCTTT.

This chain connects TRBV4-3 to TRBJ1-6, with no clear D. The CDR3 has 16 residues. Per the germline V gene, CDR1 is LGHNA and CDR2 is YSLEER. Between the trimmed V and J ends, which lost 0 bases and 3 bases, there was a span of 9 bases. Here the CDR3 reads CASSQDFRLYNSPLHF. The CDR3 region has the DNA TGCGCCAGCAGCCAAGATTTCCGGCTCTATAATTCACCCCTCCACTTT.

V is TRBV28 and J is TRBJ2-7, with TRBD2 as a possible D gene (5 bases). CDR1 is MDHEN, CDR2 SYDVKM, per germline. V lost 2 bases, J lost 8 bases, and 16 bases lay in between. The CDR3 contains 14 residues. The CDR3 reads CASSLNEVGAQQYV. The CDR3 DNA follows: TGTGCCAGCAGTTTAAATGAGGTGGGAGCCCAGCAGTACGTC.

This rearrangement joins TRBV4-2 to TRBJ1-6; 8 bases are a match to TRBD1. This CDR3 contains 17 residues. V was clipped by 1 base and J by 2 bases; unmatched bases: 4. The germline gives CDR1 LGHNA, CDR2 YNFKEQ. CDR3 loop: CASSQVNRGTYNSPLHF. CDR3 DNA sequence: TGTGCCAGCAGCCAAGTTAACAGGGGGACCTATAATTCACCCCTCCACTTT.

The J gene is TRBJ2-2, the V gene TRBV7-2; D call uncertain. The CDR3 consists of 15 residues. Trimming cost V 1 base and J 2 bases, with 8 bases left between them. In germline, CDR1 is SGHTA, CDR2 FQGNSA. CDR3 DNA: TGTGCCAGCAGCTTAGAACAGATAAACACCGGGGAGCTGTTTTTT. This sequence encodes CASSLEQINTGELFF.

The rearrangement links TRBV6-5 to TRBJ1-5; 8 nucleotides line up with TRBD1. CDR3 length: 15 residues. The V gene's germline CDR1 is MNHEY and CDR2 SVGAGI. V lost 5 bases to trimming and J lost 2 bases; unmatched junction nucleotides: 5. The CDR3: CASSLQTGGNQPQHF. In nucleotides, the CDR3 is TGTGCCAGCAGTCTTCAGACAGGGGGCAATCAGCCCCAGCATTTT.

The V call is TRBV18, the J call TRBJ2-6; possibly TRBD1 for D (5 bases). Per germline, CDR1 KGHSH and CDR2 LQKENI. The V end lost 3 bases, the J end lost 2 bases, and 8 bases lay between the germline ends. This CDR3 spans 15 amino acids. The CDR3: CASSPMDTGANVLTF. The CDR3, as DNA: TGTGCCAGCTCACCCATGGACACTGGGGCCAACGTCCTGACTTTC.

V and J are TRBV5-1 and TRBJ1-1; D perhaps matches TRBD1 (5 bases). CDR1 and CDR2 (germline): SGHRS, YFSETQ. CDR3 length: 14 residues. Trimming stripped 4 bases from V and 1 base from J, with 11 bases between. CDR3 in amino acids: CASSTNTGNTEAFF. DNA for the CDR3: TGCGCCAGCAGCACTAATACAGGGAACACTGAAGCTTTCTTT.

This clone was counted only a few times. This chain connects TRBV6-5 to TRBJ1-2; unclear D gene. Germline V lookup: CDR1 MNHEY, CDR2 SVGAGI. The CDR3 consists of 15 residues. Trimming left V 4 bases short and J 8 bases short, with 20 bases between. The CDR3 here is CASSSPSTSISGYTF. CDR3 nucleotide sequence: TGTGCCAGCAGTTCCCCTTCTACCTCAATTTCGGGCTACACCTTC.

V usage is TRBV27 and J usage is TRBJ2-6; unclear D gene. The CDR3 consists of 15 residues. The V gene lost 5 bases and the J gene lost 4 bases, with 12 bases spanning the gap. Germline CDR1 MNHEY, CDR2 SMNVEV (reference sequence). The CDR3 reads CASSPLGIGANVLTF. In DNA, the CDR3 is TGTGCCAGCAGTCCACTGGGGATAGGGGCCAACGTCCTGACTTTC.

The genes are TRBV11-2 and TRBJ2-1; 7 bases fit TRBD2. Germline-derived CDR1 and CDR2 are SGHAT and FQNNGV. Trimming took 1 base from V and 5 from J; bases not matched to a gene: 11. The CDR3 contains 17 residues. The CDR3 protein is CASSLGGLAGDHNEQFF. For the CDR3, the DNA is TGTGCCAGCAGCTTAGGAGGTCTCGCGGGGGATCACAATGAGCAGTTCTTC.

The chain combines TRBV6-6 with TRBJ2-5, with a possible D match to TRBD1 (5 bases). V was shortened by 6 bases and J by 1 base, with 9 bases between the two germline ends. Germline CDR1 and CDR2: MNHNY and SVGAGI (reference sequence). The CDR3 is made up of 13 amino acids. The CDR3 coding sequence is TGTGCCAGCAGACCTCAGGGCCAAGAGACCCAGTACTTC. Amino acid sequence: CASRPQGQETQYF.

The DNA of the CDR3 is TGTGCCACCAGCAGAGATCGGGGGGCTGAAGCTTTCTTT. Its protein is CATSRDRGAEAFF. The rearrangement uses TRBV15 and TRBJ1-1, with D perhaps matching TRBD1 (5 bases). This CDR3 comprises 13 residues. V gave up 0 bases and J gave up 6 bases, with 8 bases separating them. Germline V gene lookup returns CDR1 LNHNV and CDR2 YYDKDF (reference sequence).

V is TRBV18 and J is TRBJ1-1; no definite D call. V was shortened by 3 bases and J by 2 bases, with 7 bases between the two germline ends. From germline, CDR1 is KGHSH and CDR2 LQKENI. The CDR3 length is 13 residues. CDR3 coding DNA: TGTGCCAGCTCACCCTTGCTAAACACTGAAGCTTTCTTT. This encodes CASSPLLNTEAFF.

This chain connects TRBV5-1 to TRBJ2-2; 9 nucleotides agree with TRBD1. There are 15 residues in the CDR3. The ends lost 9 bases at V and 2 bases at J; junction bases unmatched: 8. Germline loops: CDR1 SGHRS, CDR2 YFSETQ. The CDR3: CATALGQGNTGELFF. For the CDR3, the DNA is TGCGCCACCGCTTTGGGACAGGGTAACACCGGGGAGCTGTTTTTT.

The chain couples TRBV5-5 to TRBJ1-2; 10 bases are shared with TRBD1. CDR3 size: 15 residues. V lost 4 bases, J lost 4 bases, and 7 bases stayed unmatched. Germline V lookup: CDR1 SGHKS, CDR2 YYEKEE (reference sequence). CDR3 sequence (DNA): TGTGCCAGCAGCATGGGACAGGGGCGCCCCTATGGCTACACCTTC. It codes for CASSMGQGRPYGYTF. The variable domain in full, completed from reference TRBV5-5 and TRBJ1-2, reads DAGVTQSPTHLIKTRGQQVTLRCSPISGHKSVSWYQQVLGQGPQFIFQYYEKEERGRGNFPDRFSARQFPNYSSELNVNALLLGDSALYLCASSMGQGRPYGYTFGSGTRLTVV.

This clone has just a few counts. The chain employs TRBV27 and TRBJ1-1, with 7 bases matching TRBD1. With V trimmed by 5 bases and J by 10 bases, 10 bases remained unmatched. CDR3 size: 13 residues. Germline values: CDR1 MNHEY, CDR2 SMNVEV (reference sequence). For the CDR3, the DNA is TGTGCCAGCAGTGCCGGGACAGCCAAAGCAGCTTTCTTT. Amino acids: CASSAGTAKAAFF.

The chain couples TRBV4-1 to TRBJ1-2; tentatively, D is TRBD1 (5 bases). This CDR3 spans 16 amino acids. CDR1 MGHRA and CDR2 YSYEKL come from the germline V gene. Trimming took 3 bases from V and 2 from J, leaving 16 bases between them. The CDR3 loop is CASSQTATAPNYGYTF. The CDR3 DNA sequence: TGCGCCAGCAGCCAGACCGCGACAGCCCCAAACTATGGCTACACCTTC.

J is TRBJ1-4 and V is TRBV7-9; 7 nucleotides match TRBD1. In germline, CDR1 is SEHNR, CDR2 FQNEAQ (reference sequence). V was clipped by 0 bases and J by 3 bases; unmatched bases: 4. This CDR3 region has 16 residues. The CDR3 DNA sequence: TGTGCCAGCAGCTTAGCGCCAGGGGGTGCTAATGAAAAACTGTTTTTT. This encodes CASSLAPGGANEKLFF.

This rearrangement joins TRBV6-5 to TRBJ2-7; TRBD2 matches 7 bases. V lost 0 bases to trimming and J lost 2 bases; unmatched junction nucleotides: 1. Per the germline V gene, CDR1 is MNHEY and CDR2 is SVGAGI. The length of the CDR3 is 14 residues. CDR3 nucleotide sequence: TGTGCCAGCAGTTACTCGGCGGGGGCCTACGAGCAGTACGTC. Encoded protein: CASSYSAGAYEQYV.

V is TRBV7-9 and J is TRBJ1-5, with 8 bases fitting TRBD1. The CDR3 sequence is 15 residues long. V was clipped by 2 bases and J by 6 bases; unmatched bases: 6. Looked up from germline, CDR1 is SEHNR and CDR2 is FQNEAQ (reference sequence). The CDR3 here is CASSLIGQGGQPQHF. The CDR3, as DNA: TGTGCCAGCAGCTTAATCGGACAGGGCGGTCAGCCCCAGCATTTT.